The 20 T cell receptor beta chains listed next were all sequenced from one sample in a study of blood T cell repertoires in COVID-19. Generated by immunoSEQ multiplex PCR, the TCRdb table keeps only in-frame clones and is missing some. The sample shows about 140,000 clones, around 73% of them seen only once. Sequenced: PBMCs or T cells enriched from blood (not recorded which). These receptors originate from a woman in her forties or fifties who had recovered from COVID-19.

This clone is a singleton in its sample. The CDR3 is CATPGTGKNNEQFF. The DNA for the CDR3 is TGTGCCACACCCGGGACAGGGAAAAACAATGAGCAGTTCTTC. The chain is built from TRBV2 and TRBJ2-1; 9 bases map to TRBD1. Per the germline V gene, CDR1 is SNHLY and CDR2 is FYNNEI. This CDR3 contains 14 residues. Germline trimming cut 10 bases from V and 5 bases from J; bases unmatched to any gene: 9. The whole variable domain, remainder taken from reference TRBV2 and TRBJ2-1, is EPEVTQTPSHQVTQMGQEVILRCVPISNHLYFYWYRQILGQKVEFLVSFYNNEISEKSEIFDDQFSVERPDGSNFTLKIRSTKLEDSAMYFCATPGTGKNNEQFFGPGTRLTVL.

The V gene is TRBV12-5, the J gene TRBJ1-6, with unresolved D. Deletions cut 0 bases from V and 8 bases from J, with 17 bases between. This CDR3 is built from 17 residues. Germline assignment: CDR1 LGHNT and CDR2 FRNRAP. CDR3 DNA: TGTGCTAGTGGTTTGGTACCGTTCCTCCTAGTAGATTCACCCCTCCACTTT. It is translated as CASGLVPFLLVDSPLHF.

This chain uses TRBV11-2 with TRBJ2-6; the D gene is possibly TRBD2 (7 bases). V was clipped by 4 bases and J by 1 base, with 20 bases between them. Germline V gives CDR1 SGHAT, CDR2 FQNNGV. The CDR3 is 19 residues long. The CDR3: CASSSDRGGGPSGANVLTF. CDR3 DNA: TGTGCCAGCAGCTCAGATCGTGGGGGGGGGCCGTCTGGGGCCAACGTCCTGACTTTC.

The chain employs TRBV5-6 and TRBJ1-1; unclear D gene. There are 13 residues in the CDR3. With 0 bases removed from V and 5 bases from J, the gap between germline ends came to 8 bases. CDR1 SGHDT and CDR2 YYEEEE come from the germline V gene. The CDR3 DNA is TGTGCCAGCAGCTTGGGCGTACGTACTGAAGCTTTCTTT. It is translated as CASSLGVRTEAFF.

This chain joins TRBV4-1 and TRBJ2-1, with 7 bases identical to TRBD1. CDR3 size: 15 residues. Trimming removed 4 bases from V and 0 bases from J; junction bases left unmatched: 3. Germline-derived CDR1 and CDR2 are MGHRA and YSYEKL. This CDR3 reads CASSPTGDSYNEQFF. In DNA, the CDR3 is TGCGCCAGCAGCCCTACAGGGGACTCCTACAATGAGCAGTTCTTC.

The CDR3 DNA follows: TGTGCCAGCCGCCCCGAGGGGGCCGGGGCCAACGTCCTGACTTTC. Its translation: CASRPEGAGANVLTF. The chain combines TRBV2 with TRBJ2-6, with 7 bases identical to TRBD1. The CDR3 length is 15 residues. V lost 8 bases and J lost 4; bases outside the gene matches: 8. Germline V gives CDR1 SNHLY, CDR2 FYNNEI.

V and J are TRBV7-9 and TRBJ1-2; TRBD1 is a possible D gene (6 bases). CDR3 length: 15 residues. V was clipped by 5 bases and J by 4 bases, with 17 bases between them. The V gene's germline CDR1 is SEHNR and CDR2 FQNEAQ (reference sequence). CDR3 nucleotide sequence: TGTGCCAGCAGCCCGAGGACAGCTATGGGCTATGGCTACACCTTC. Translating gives CASSPRTAMGYGYTF.

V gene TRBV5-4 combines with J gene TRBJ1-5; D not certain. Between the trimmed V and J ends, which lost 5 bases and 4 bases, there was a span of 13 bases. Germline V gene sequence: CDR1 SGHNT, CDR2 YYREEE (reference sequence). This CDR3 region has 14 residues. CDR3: CASSRRDSNQPQHF. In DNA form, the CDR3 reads TGTGCCAGCAGTCGACGGGATTCAAATCAGCCCCAGCATTTT.

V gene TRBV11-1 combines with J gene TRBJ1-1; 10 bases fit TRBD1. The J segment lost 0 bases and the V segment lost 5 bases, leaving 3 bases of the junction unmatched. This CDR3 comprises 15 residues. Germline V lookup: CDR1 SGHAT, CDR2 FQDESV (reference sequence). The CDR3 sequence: CASSRQGAVNTEAFF. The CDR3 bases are TGTGCCAGCAGCAGACAGGGGGCTGTGAACACTGAAGCTTTCTTT.

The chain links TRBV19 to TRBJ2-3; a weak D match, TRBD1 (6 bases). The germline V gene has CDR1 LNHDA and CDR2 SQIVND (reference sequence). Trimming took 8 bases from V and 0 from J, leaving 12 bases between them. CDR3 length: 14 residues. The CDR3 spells CASRTASSTDTQYF. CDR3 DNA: TGTGCCAGTCGGACAGCGTCTAGCACAGATACGCAGTATTTT.

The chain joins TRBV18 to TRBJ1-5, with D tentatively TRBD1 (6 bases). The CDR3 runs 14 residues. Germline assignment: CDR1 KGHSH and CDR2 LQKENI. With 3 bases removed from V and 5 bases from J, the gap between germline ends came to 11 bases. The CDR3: CASSPEQGDQPQHF. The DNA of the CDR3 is TGTGCCAGCTCACCTGAACAGGGAGATCAGCCCCAGCATTTT.

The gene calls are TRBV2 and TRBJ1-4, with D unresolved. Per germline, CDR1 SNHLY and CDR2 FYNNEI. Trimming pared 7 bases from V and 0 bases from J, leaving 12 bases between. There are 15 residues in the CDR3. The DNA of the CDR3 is TGTGCCAGCAAACGGGAGAGAGCAACTAATGAAAAACTGTTTTTT. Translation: CASKRERATNEKLFF.

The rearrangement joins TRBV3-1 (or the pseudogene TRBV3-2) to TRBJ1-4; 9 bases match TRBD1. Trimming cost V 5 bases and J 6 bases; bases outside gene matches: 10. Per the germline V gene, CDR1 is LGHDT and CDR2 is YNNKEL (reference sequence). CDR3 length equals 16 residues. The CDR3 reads CASSYGSGTGYEKLFF. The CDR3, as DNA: TGTGCCAGCAGCTACGGGTCCGGGACAGGGTATGAAAAACTGTTTTTT.

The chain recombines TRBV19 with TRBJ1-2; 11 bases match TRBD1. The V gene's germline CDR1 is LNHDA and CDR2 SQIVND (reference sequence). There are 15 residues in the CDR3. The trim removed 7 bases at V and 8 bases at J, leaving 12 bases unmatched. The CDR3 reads CASISGDRGTFGYTF. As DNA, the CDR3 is TGTGCCAGTATCTCTGGGGACAGGGGGACCTTCGGCTACACCTTC.

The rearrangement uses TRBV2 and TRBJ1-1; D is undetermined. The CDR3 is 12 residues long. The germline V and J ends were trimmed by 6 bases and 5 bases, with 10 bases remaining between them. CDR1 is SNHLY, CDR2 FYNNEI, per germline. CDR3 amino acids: CASSETRTEAFF. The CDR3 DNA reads TGTGCCAGCAGCGAGACAAGGACTGAAGCTTTCTTT.

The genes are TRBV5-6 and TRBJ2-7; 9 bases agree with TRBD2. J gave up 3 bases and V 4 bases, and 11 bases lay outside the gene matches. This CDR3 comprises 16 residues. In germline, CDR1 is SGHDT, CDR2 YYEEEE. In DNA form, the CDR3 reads TGTGCCAGCAGCGGCCTTACTAGCGGGTCTTTCTACGAGCAGTACGTC. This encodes CASSGLTSGSFYEQYV.

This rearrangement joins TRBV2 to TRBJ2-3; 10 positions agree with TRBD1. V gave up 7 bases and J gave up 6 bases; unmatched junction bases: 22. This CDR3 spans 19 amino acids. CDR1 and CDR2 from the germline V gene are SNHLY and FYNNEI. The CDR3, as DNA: TGTGCCAGCAACGCGGGGACAGGGGCGCAGCTAGCTCTAAGGGATACGCAGTATTTT. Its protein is CASNAGTGAQLALRDTQYF.

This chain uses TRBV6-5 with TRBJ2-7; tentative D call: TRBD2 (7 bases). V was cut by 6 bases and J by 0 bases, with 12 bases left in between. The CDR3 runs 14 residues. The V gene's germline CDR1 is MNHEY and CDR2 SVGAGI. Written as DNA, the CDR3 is TGTGCCAGCAGACCGGGGGGCAGCTCCTACGAGCAGTACTTC. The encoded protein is CASRPGGSSYEQYF.

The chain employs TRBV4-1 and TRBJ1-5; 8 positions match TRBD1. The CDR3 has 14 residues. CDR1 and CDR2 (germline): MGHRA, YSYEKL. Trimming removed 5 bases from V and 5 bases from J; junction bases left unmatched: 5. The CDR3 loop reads CASSSTGDDQPQHF. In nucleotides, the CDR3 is TGCGCCAGCAGCTCGACAGGGGATGATCAGCCCCAGCATTTT.

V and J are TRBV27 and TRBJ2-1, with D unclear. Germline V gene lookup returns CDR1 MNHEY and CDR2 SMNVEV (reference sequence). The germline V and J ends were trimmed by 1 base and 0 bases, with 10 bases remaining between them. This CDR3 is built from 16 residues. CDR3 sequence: CASSLLGRSSYNEQFF. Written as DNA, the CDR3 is TGTGCCAGCAGTTTATTGGGCAGAAGCTCCTACAATGAGCAGTTCTTC.